What follows describes a single T cell receptor (beta chain). These data originate in a study of blood T cell repertoires in COVID-19. Study-level information: There were acute and convalescent COVID-19 samples, and they came from the United States, Italy and Spain.

V lost 4 bases to trimming and J lost 5 bases; unmatched junction nucleotides: 9. CDR1 and CDR2 (germline): SGHNT, YYREEE (reference sequence). The CDR3 is 16 residues long. Assay: immunoSEQ multiplex PCR; the TCRdb copy retains only in-frame clones and omits some. Here the sample spans about 94,000 clones, around 86% being singletons. This chain joins TRBV5-4 and TRBJ1-1; TRBD1 matches 12 bases. The TCR comes from an elderly woman with acute or convalescent COVID-19. Specimen: peripheral blood. The CDR3 loop is CASSNAGQGARTEAFF. For the CDR3, the DNA is TGTGCCAGCAGCAATGCGGGACAGGGGGCACGTACTGAAGCTTTCTTT.